The 13 T cell receptor beta chains given below trace back to one sample, sequenced in a study of blood T cell repertoires in COVID-19. Assay used: immunoSEQ multiplex PCR; TCRdb lists only in-frame clones, some missing. Of tens of thousands of clones listed, 80% to 90% are singletons. The specimen sequenced was peripheral blood. These receptors originate from a man aged 55 to 69 with COVID-19, enrolled during active disease.

V gene TRBV6-2 or TRBV6-3 combines with J gene TRBJ1-5; the match to TRBD1 covers 7 bases. V shed 6 bases and J 5 bases; nucleotides not matched to a gene: 13. From germline, CDR1 is MNHEY and CDR2 SVGEGT. The CDR3 extends over 16 amino acids. CDR3 in DNA: TGTGCCAGCAGCCTATATCGACAGGGCTTAGATCAGCCCCAGCATTTT. As protein: CASSLYRQGLDQPQHF.

In this sample, this clone turned up once. This chain links TRBV27 with TRBJ2-5, with TRBD2 matching 10 bases. V was pared by 0 bases and J by 5 bases, with 6 bases of the junction left unmatched. The CDR3 loop spans 16 amino acids. Germline loops: CDR1 MNHEY, CDR2 SMNVEV (reference sequence). The chain's CDR3 is CASSLSLAGDRETQYF. CDR3 coding DNA: TGTGCCAGCAGTTTATCGCTAGCGGGGGATAGGGAGACCCAGTACTTC.

This clone was observed once. The chain is built from TRBV2 and TRBJ1-1; tentatively, D is TRBD1 (5 bases). The germline V gene encodes CDR1 SNHLY and CDR2 FYNNEI. The CDR3 loop spans 16 amino acids. The V end was cut by 6 bases, the J end by 11 bases, with 28 bases between. The CDR3 spells CASSLGGVHPGEEAFF. CDR3 DNA: TGTGCCAGCAGCCTGGGGGGGGTTCATCCGGGAGAAGAGGCTTTCTTT.

The CDR3 coding sequence is TGTGCCAGCAGTCTGGAGGGGTCGCTCTCTGGAAACACCATATATTTT. Its protein is CASSLEGSLSGNTIYF. This chain links TRBV5-8 with TRBJ1-3, with D possibly TRBD1 on 5 matching bases. With 5 bases removed from V and 0 bases from J, the gap between germline ends came to 15 bases. The CDR3 length is 16 residues. The germline V gene has CDR1 SGHTS and CDR2 YDEGEE.

The V gene is TRBV4-3, the J gene TRBJ1-1; TRBD1 matches 8 bases. CDR3 length: 16 amino acids. Germline CDR1 is LGHNA and CDR2 is YSLEER. With 2 bases clipped from V and 4 bases from J, the junction kept 9 bases outside the gene matches. The DNA of the CDR3 is TGCGCCAGCAGCCAATCCTCGGGACAGGTAGGCACTGAAGCTTTCTTT. It translates to CASSQSSGQVGTEAFF.

CDR3 nucleotides: TGTGCCAGCAGCTTAGGGCTAGCCAGGTACAATGAGCAGTTCTTC. This sequence encodes CASSLGLARYNEQFF. The V gene is TRBV7-9, the J gene TRBJ2-1; D is possibly TRBD2 (5 bases). Trimming took off 1 base at V and 4 bases at J, with 11 bases between the two ends. From germline, CDR1 is SEHNR and CDR2 FQNEAQ (reference sequence). The CDR3 length is 15 residues.

This chain connects TRBV19 to TRBJ1-2; perhaps TRBD1 as D (5 bases). The V end lost 8 bases, the J end lost 3 bases, and 22 bases lay between the germline ends. CDR1 is LNHDA, CDR2 SQIVND, per germline (reference sequence). The CDR3 runs 16 residues. The chain's CDR3 is CASRQRSEGFDYGYTF. The CDR3 DNA sequence: TGTGCCAGTCGACAGCGCTCGGAGGGATTTGACTATGGCTACACCTTC. Full variable domain (outside the CDR3, taken from reference TRBV19 and TRBJ1-2): DGGITQSPKYLFRKEGQNVTLSCEQNLNHDAMYWYRQDPGQGLRLIYYSQIVNDFQKGDIAEGYSVSREKKESFPLTVTSAQKNPTAFYLCASRQRSEGFDYGYTFGSGTRLTVV.

The rearrangement uses TRBV7-2 and TRBJ1-2; 10 nucleotides match TRBD1. The CDR3 consists of 14 residues. Germline CDR1 SGHTA, CDR2 FQGNSA. The trim removed 5 bases at V and 5 bases at J, leaving 5 bases unmatched. CDR3 region: CASSTRDRGYGYTF. As DNA, the CDR3 is TGTGCCAGCAGCACCCGGGACAGGGGATATGGCTACACCTTC.

The genes are TRBV7-9 and TRBJ2-5; tentative D call: TRBD2 (5 bases). The CDR3 totals 15 residues. Germline CDR1 and CDR2: SEHNR and FQNEAQ (reference sequence). V gave up 5 bases and J gave up 2 bases, with 15 bases separating them. The CDR3 nucleotides read TGTGCCAGCAGCCCCAAGGCACGACTACAAGAGACCCAGTACTTC. This translates into CASSPKARLQETQYF.

This clone came up a few times. V gene TRBV14 combines with J gene TRBJ1-6; D gene ambiguous. Deletions cut 1 base from V and 7 bases from J, with 11 bases between. The CDR3 contains 15 residues. In germline, CDR1 is SGHDN, CDR2 FVKESK. CDR3 protein: CASSQALGGNSPLHF. The CDR3 DNA is TGTGCCAGCAGCCAAGCGTTAGGCGGGAATTCACCCCTCCACTTT.

The rearrangement uses TRBV7-9 and TRBJ2-7; a possible D gene is TRBD1 (5 bases). The CDR3 is made up of 12 amino acids. V lost 5 bases, J lost 6 bases, and 11 bases lay in between. Germline CDR1 is SEHNR and CDR2 is FQNEAQ (reference sequence). The CDR3 DNA reads as TGTGCCAGCAGCATATCAAGGGGCGAGCAGTACTTC. Amino acid sequence: CASSISRGEQYF.

The chain recombines TRBV24-1 with TRBJ2-3, with 10 nucleotides matching TRBD2. The CDR3 is 16 amino acids. Germline V gene lookup returns CDR1 KGHDR and CDR2 SFDVKD. The V gene end was trimmed by 3 bases and the J gene end by 2 bases; junction bases not matched to a gene: 4. This chain's CDR3 is CATSDPTSGSTDTQYF. The CDR3 nucleotides read TGTGCCACCAGTGATCCGACTAGCGGGTCCACAGATACGCAGTATTTT.

This clone was seen once. The chain is built from TRBV5-6 and TRBJ1-2, with D uncertain. V shed 2 bases and J shed 7 bases, with 15 bases lying between them. Germline values: CDR1 SGHDT, CDR2 YYEEEE. The CDR3 sequence is 14 residues long. The CDR3 loop reads CASSLTQASRGYTF. The CDR3 DNA is TGTGCCAGCAGCTTAACCCAGGCCTCCCGTGGCTACACCTTC. Drawing the rest from reference TRBV5-6 and TRBJ1-2, the complete variable domain is DAGVTQSPTHLIKTRGQQVTLRCSPKSGHDTVSWYQQALGQGPQFIFQYYEEEERQRGNFPDRFSGHQFPNYSSELNVNALLLGDSALYLCASSLTQASRGYTFGSGTRLTVV.